These 19 T cell receptor beta chains were sequenced from one sample in a study of T cell repertoires in cytomegalovirus infection. Their antigens remain unidentified. TCRdb independently ran MiXCR on the reads; one entry per CDR3 protein. Of some 800,000 distinct CDR3 sequences listed, 32% are singletons. Source: cultured CD8+ T cells from PBMCs, taken from culture after CMV antigen stimulation. These receptors all come from a human donor in good health (CMV status not recorded). Some clones in this sample may be carry-over from other donors' samples.

In regard to this clonotype: A single base separates this from a much larger clone, so it may be a read error. The chain has TRBV7-6 and TRBJ1-3, with 12 positions matching TRBD1. Germline CDR1 and CDR2: SGHVS and FNYEAQ. The CDR3 covers 17 residues. CDR3 coding DNA: TGTGCCAGCAGCTCGACCGGGACAGGGGGCTATGGAAACACCTTATATTTT. It yields the protein CASSSTGTGGYGNTLYF.

This clonotype has a handful of counts. The chain combines TRBV28 with TRBJ1-1, with unresolved D. The germline CDR1 and CDR2 sequences are MDHEN and SYDVKM. The CDR3 length is 11 residues. V was cut by 4 bases and J by 6 bases, with 6 bases left in between. CDR3 protein: CASSSPPEAFF. The CDR3 DNA reads as TGTGCCAGCAGTTCCCCTCCTGAAGCTTTCTTT. The full variable domain, with the rest looked up from reference TRBV28 and TRBJ1-1, is DVKVTQSSRYLVKRTGEKVFLECVQDMDHENMFWYRQDPGLGLRLIYFSYDVKMKEKGDIPEGYSVSREKKERFSLILESASTNQTSMYLCASSSPPEAFFGQGTRLTVV.

The chain has TRBV6-1 and TRBJ2-1, with a possible D match to TRBD1 (5 bases). The CDR3 covers 14 residues. Germline V gene sequence: CDR1 MNHNS, CDR2 SASEGT. Trimming removed 5 bases from V and 5 bases from J, with 13 bases in between. The DNA for the CDR3 is TGTGCCAGCAGTTGGGGCAATTTAAACAATGAGCAGTTCTTC. Residues: CASSWGNLNNEQFF.

This clonotype has just a few counts. The V call is TRBV7-8, the J call TRBJ2-7; TRBD2 matches at 9 bases. V lost 3 bases, J lost 4 bases, and 4 bases stayed unmatched. Germline CDR1 reads SGHVS; CDR2 reads FQNEAQ. There are 14 residues in the CDR3. The CDR3 loop is CASSFRGLAYEQYF. DNA for the CDR3: TGTGCCAGCAGCTTCCGGGGACTAGCATACGAGCAGTACTTC. Together with reference TRBV7-8 and TRBJ2-7, the CDR3 gives the full variable domain: GAGVSQSPRYKVAKRGQDVALRCDPISGHVSLFWYQQALGQGPEFLTYFQNEAQLDKSGLPSDRFFAERPEGSVSTLKIQRTQQEDSAVYLCASSFRGLAYEQYFGPGTRLTVT.

This clonotype was seen a handful of times. The J gene is TRBJ1-1, the V gene TRBV7-8; no definite D call. Trimming pared 1 base from V and 3 bases from J, leaving 9 bases between. Germline CDR1 is SGHVS and CDR2 is FQNEAQ. This CDR3 spans 14 amino acids. The CDR3 DNA reads TGTGCCAGCAGCTTAGGCCCGGCAGACACTGAAGCTTTCTTT. This translates into CASSLGPADTEAFF.

The CDR3 loop is CSARVRRWLQETQYF. The CDR3 nucleotides read TGCAGTGCTAGAGTGAGGAGGTGGCTCCAAGAGACCCAGTACTTC. The gene calls are TRBV20-1 and TRBJ2-5; a possible D gene is TRBD2 (5 bases). This CDR3 comprises 15 residues. Germline CDR1 reads DFQATT; CDR2 reads SNEGSKA (reference sequence). V was cut by 1 base and J by 1 base, with 13 bases left in between.

The V and J genes are TRBV6-2 or TRBV6-3 and TRBJ1-2; 9 nucleotides line up with TRBD1. The V gene's germline CDR1 is MNHEY and CDR2 SVGEGT. J gave up 7 bases and V 5 bases, and 11 bases lay outside the gene matches. This CDR3 region has 15 residues. In DNA form, the CDR3 reads TGTGCCAGCAGTGACCCTGGGACAGGGATCCTTGGCTACACCTTC. This gives the protein CASSDPGTGILGYTF.

The rearrangement joins TRBV29-1 to TRBJ1-1; D may be TRBD1 (5 bases). The CDR3 has 16 amino acids. CDR1 is SQVTM, CDR2 ANQGSEA, per germline. Trimming took off 6 bases at V and 5 bases at J, with 25 bases between the two ends. This CDR3 is CSVPPQGNRKGTEAFF. As DNA, the CDR3 is TGCAGCGTACCACCCCAAGGAAACCGAAAGGGGACTGAAGCTTTCTTT.

This clonotype was picked up many times. This chain connects TRBV7-3 to TRBJ1-4, with TRBD1 matching over 9 bases. Germline CDR1 SGHTA, CDR2 FQGTGA. The CDR3 totals 19 residues. The J segment lost 7 bases and the V segment lost 2 bases, leaving 17 bases of the junction unmatched. CDR3 protein: CASSLRDRAGVPQGEKLFF. The CDR3 nucleotides read TGTGCCAGCAGCTTACGGGACAGGGCCGGGGTTCCTCAGGGTGAAAAACTGTTTTTT.

J is TRBJ2-1 and V is TRBV24-1; either TRBD1 or TRBD2 may supply D (5 bases each). Deletions cut 7 bases from V and 3 bases from J, with 12 bases between. This CDR3 has 14 amino acids. The germline V gene encodes CDR1 KGHDR and CDR2 SFDVKD. The CDR3 spells CATSRGASYNEQFF. The CDR3 nucleotides are TGTGCCACCAGCCGAGGGGCTAGCTACAATGAGCAGTTCTTC.

V gene TRBV9 combines with J gene TRBJ2-3; 9 bases match TRBD2. CDR1 SGDLS and CDR2 YYNGEE come from the germline V gene. CDR3 length equals 16 residues. The V segment lost 3 bases and the J segment 2 bases; nucleotides outside the gene matches: 7. CDR3 sequence (DNA): TGTGCCAGCAGCGCGGAGAGCGGGGGGCTCACAGATACGCAGTATTTT. This sequence encodes CASSAESGGLTDTQYF.

The chain carries TRBV27 and TRBJ1-2; TRBD1 aligns across 11 bases. Germline V gene data show CDR1 as MNHEY and CDR2 as SMNVEV (reference sequence). This CDR3 is built from 14 residues. V was clipped by 6 bases and J by 6 bases; unmatched bases: 6. The CDR3 spells CASRPGQGVHGYTF. CDR3 coding DNA: TGTGCCAGCAGACCGGGACAGGGGGTACATGGCTACACCTTC.

This chain uses TRBV13 with TRBJ2-7; D is perhaps TRBD2 (5 bases). This CDR3 contains 14 residues. Looked up from germline, CDR1 is PRHDT and CDR2 is FYEKMQ (reference sequence). Trimming removed 4 bases from V and 4 bases from J, with 14 bases in between. CDR3 sequence reads: CASSSGGGNYEQYF. DNA for the CDR3: TGTGCCAGCAGCTCAGGAGGTGGAAATTACGAGCAGTACTTC.

This clonotype was counted many times. This chain links TRBV7-2 with TRBJ2-1; unclear D gene. CDR3 length equals 15 residues. Deletions cut 1 base from V and 4 bases from J, with 11 bases between. In germline, CDR1 is SGHTA, CDR2 FQGNSA. In DNA form, the CDR3 reads TGTGCCAGCAGCTTAGATTTAGCACAGTACAATGAGCAGTTCTTC. Amino acids: CASSLDLAQYNEQFF.

This sequence joins TRBV3-1 and TRBJ1-5; D is unresolved. V lost 0 bases, J lost 3 bases, and 9 bases lay in between. Germline V gene data show CDR1 as LGHDT and CDR2 as YNNKEL (reference sequence). The CDR3 length is 15 residues. CDR3 protein: CASSQDQSPNQPQHF. The CDR3 DNA follows: TGTGCCAGCAGCCAAGATCAGAGTCCCAATCAGCCCCAGCATTTT.

The V and J genes are TRBV20-1 and TRBJ1-2; tentative D call: TRBD1 (5 bases). This CDR3 spans 12 amino acids. Looked up from germline, CDR1 is DFQATT and CDR2 is SNEGSKA (reference sequence). The V gene lost 3 bases and the J gene lost 4 bases, with 9 bases spanning the gap. The CDR3 reads CSASDSSYGYTF. The CDR3, as DNA: TGCAGTGCTAGTGACAGTTCCTATGGCTACACCTTC.

The V and J genes are TRBV5-1 and TRBJ1-2, with 9 bases fitting TRBD1. The CDR3 has 15 residues. In germline, CDR1 is SGHRS, CDR2 YFSETQ. J was trimmed by 0 bases and V by 1 base; bases with no gene match: 1. This CDR3 is CASSLWTGANYGYTF. The CDR3, as DNA: TGCGCCAGCAGCTTGTGGACAGGGGCTAACTATGGCTACACCTTC.

In regard to this clonotype: The junction differs from germline at one of its ends, possibly a read error. CDR3 loop: CGSSPGENGEKLFF. DNA for the CDR3: TGTGGCAGCAGTCCGGGGGAGAACGGTGAAAAACTGTTTTTT. V and J are TRBV12-3 or TRBV12-4 and TRBJ1-4, with a weak D call TRBD1 (5 bases). CDR3 length: 14 amino acids.

This clonotype has only a few counts. This rearrangement joins TRBV7-6 to TRBJ1-6; D is perhaps TRBD1 (5 bases). Germline values: CDR1 SGHVS, CDR2 FNYEAQ. The V gene lost 0 bases and the J gene lost 10 bases, with 16 bases spanning the gap. The CDR3 runs 16 residues. The CDR3 sequence: CASSLAGMGGKSPLHF. The CDR3, as DNA: TGTGCCAGCAGCTTAGCAGGGATGGGGGGAAAATCACCCCTCCACTTT.